The clone carrying this T cell receptor (beta chain) was observed a few times. Its antigen is still unknown. CDR1 and CDR2 from the germline V gene are DFQATT and SNEGSKA (reference sequence). The V end was cut by 4 bases, the J end by 1 base, with 14 bases between. The CDR3 covers 15 residues. This sample is drawn from a study of T-cell memory formation after mild COVID-19. General study results and limits: Memory cells collected pre-infection included some clones that later responded, suggesting cross-reactive memory joined. Contracting clones, day 15 to 85, had balanced CD4/CD8, and later expanders favored CD4+.

TCR alpha and TCR beta cDNA libraries carrying sample barcodes and UMIs were produced by 5'RACE using constant-segment primers. TCRdb recomputed calls from the 5' RACE reads with MiXCR, one row per CDR3 protein. The profile shows a few hundred thousand distinct CDR3 sequences, about 15% of them singletons. The specimen was PBMCs or a T cell subset sorted from them (not recorded which). V is TRBV20-1 and J is TRBJ1-3; D remains ambiguous. This TCR was recovered from a man aged 18 to 29 who had mild COVID-19 (a few samples of this study predate the infection). Cell type and time point are not known. The CDR3 DNA follows: TGCAGTGCTAACGCTGAGGCCCGATCTGGAAACACCATATATTTT. Translated, it gives CSANAEARSGNTIYF.